This T cell receptor beta chain was sequenced during a study of blood T cell repertoires in COVID-19. Study details: There were acute and convalescent COVID-19 samples, and they came from the United States, Italy and Spain. T cells, B-cell-depleted T cells, or PBMCs supplied cDNA or gDNA.

Germline V gene sequence: CDR1 MNHEY, CDR2 SMNVEV (reference sequence). V was pared by 3 bases and J by 7 bases, with 5 bases of the junction left unmatched. The CDR3 is 14 amino acids. Per the study methods: Estimation of nucleated cell counts relied on the amplification of reference gene primers. Clones were read by immunoSEQ multiplex PCR, and TCRdb kept only the in-frame ones, dropping some. V and J calls and clone size are given by that table; D and trimming were obtained from the DNA. The repertoire holds under 250,000 clones, with roughly four fifths as singletons. This receptor was identified in a woman in her late teens or twenties with acute or convalescent COVID-19. The material sequenced was peripheral blood. The chain has TRBV27 and TRBJ1-5, with TRBD1 identical over 8 bases. The CDR3 region has the DNA TGTGCCAGCAGTTTTGACAGGGGCGGACAGCCCCAGCATTTT. Its protein product is CASSFDRGGQPQHF.